The clone carrying this T cell receptor beta chain was recorded many times. These data come from a study of breast tumors, draining lymph nodes, adjacent tissues. The CDR3 has 16 amino acids. The germline V gene encodes CDR1 SGHAT and CDR2 FQDESV (reference sequence). Between the trimmed V and J ends, which lost 5 bases and 3 bases, there was a span of 17 bases. TCRdb redid the calling of the multiplex PCR reads with MiXCR, one entry per CDR3 protein. This table holds 140,000 or so distinct CDR3 sequences, 30% to 35% found once. Samples came from axillary lymph nodes draining the breast cancer. V and J are TRBV11-1 and TRBJ2-1, with D maybe TRBD1 (6 bases). Input material: axillary lymph node tissue. The source is a female donor with breast cancer. Some clones in this sample may be carry-over from other donors' samples. CDR3 sequence reads: CASSNRERGLYNEQFF. The CDR3 region has the DNA TGTGCCAGCAGCAACAGGGAGCGAGGGCTCTACAATGAGCAGTTCTTC.